This TCR beta chain is drawn from a study of T cell clonotyping in hematopoietic cell transplantation. About the study: Cytoreduction preceded collection of pretransplant recipient samples. Study results and limitations: Higher Inverse Simpson Index values in graft donor and pretransplant recipient predicted broader posttransplant TCR diversity. Few recipient clonotypes overlapped donors; over 95% were de novo at given depth. Recipient TCR diversity dropped after transplant; expanded clonotypes rose from day 30 to 180.

Clones were sequenced by immunoSEQ multiplex PCR, and TCRdb holds only the in-frame ones, with some missing. The repertoire holds 15,000 to 20,000 clones, with around 77% as singletons. Of note for this clone: Its antigen remains unknown.

Germline values: CDR1 MNHEY, CDR2 SVGAGI. The CDR3 has 16 amino acids. Trimming removed 2 bases from V and 4 bases from J, with 17 bases in between. Time point in this sample: recipient sample about 28 days before transplant, after cytoreduction. The V and J genes are TRBV6-5 and TRBJ2-5, with D tentatively TRBD1 or TRBD2 (5 bases each). The sequences come from peripheral blood mononuclear cells, collected before stem cell transplant. This receptor was taken from a man between 60 and 75 years old with acute myeloid leukemia. Some clones in this sample may be carry-over from other donors' samples. CDR3: CASSYEPPTRGETQYF. CDR3 bases: TGTGCCAGCAGTTACGAGCCTCCAACGAGGGGAGAGACCCAGTACTTC.